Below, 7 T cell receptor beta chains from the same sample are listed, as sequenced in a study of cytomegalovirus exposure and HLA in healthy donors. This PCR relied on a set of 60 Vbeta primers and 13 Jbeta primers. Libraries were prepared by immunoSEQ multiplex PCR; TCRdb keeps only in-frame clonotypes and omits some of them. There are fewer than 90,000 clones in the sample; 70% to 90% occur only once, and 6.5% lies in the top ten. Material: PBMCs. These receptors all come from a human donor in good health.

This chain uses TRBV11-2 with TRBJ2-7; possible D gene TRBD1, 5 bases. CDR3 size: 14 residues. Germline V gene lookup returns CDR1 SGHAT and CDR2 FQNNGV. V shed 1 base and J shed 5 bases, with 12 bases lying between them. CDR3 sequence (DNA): TGTGCCAGCAGCTTAGTGGCAGGGTGGAACGAGCAGTACTTC. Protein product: CASSLVAGWNEQYF. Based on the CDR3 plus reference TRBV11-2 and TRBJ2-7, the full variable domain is EAGVAQSPRYKIIEKRQSVAFWCNPISGHATLYWYQQILGQGPKLLIQFQNNGVVDDSQLPKDRFSAERLKGVDSTLKIQPAKLEDSAVYLCASSLVAGWNEQYFGPGTRLTVT.

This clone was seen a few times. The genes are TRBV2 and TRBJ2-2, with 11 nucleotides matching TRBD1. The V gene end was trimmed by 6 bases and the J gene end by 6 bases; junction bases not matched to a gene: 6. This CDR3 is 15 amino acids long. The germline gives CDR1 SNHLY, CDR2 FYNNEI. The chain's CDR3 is CASRRTGGRAGELFF. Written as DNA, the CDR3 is TGTGCCAGCAGGAGGACAGGGGGCAGGGCCGGGGAGCTGTTTTTT.

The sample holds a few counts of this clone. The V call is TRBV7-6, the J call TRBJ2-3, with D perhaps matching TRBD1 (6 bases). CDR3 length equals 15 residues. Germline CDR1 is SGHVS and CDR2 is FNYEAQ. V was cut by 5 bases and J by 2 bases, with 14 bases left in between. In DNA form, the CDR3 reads TGTGCCAGCAGCACACGACAGGACCACACAGATACGCAGTATTTT. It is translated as CASSTRQDHTDTQYF.

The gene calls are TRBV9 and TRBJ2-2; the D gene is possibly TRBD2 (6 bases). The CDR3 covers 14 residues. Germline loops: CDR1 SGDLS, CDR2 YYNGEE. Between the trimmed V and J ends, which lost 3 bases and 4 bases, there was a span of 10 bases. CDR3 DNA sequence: TGTGCCAGCAGCGCTACGGGAGCCACCGGGGAGCTGTTTTTT. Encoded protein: CASSATGATGELFF.

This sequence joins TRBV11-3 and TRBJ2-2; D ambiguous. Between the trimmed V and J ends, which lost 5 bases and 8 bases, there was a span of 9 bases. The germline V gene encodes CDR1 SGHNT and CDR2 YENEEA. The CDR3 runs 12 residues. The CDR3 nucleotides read TGTGCCAGCAGCCCCCGTCCGGGGGAGCTGTTTTTT. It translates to CASSPRPGELFF.

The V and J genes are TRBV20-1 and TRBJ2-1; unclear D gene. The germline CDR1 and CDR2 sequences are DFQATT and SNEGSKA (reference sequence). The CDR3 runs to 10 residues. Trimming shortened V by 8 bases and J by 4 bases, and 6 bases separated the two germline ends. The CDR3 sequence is CSIRYNEQFF. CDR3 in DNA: TGCAGTATCAGATACAATGAGCAGTTCTTC.

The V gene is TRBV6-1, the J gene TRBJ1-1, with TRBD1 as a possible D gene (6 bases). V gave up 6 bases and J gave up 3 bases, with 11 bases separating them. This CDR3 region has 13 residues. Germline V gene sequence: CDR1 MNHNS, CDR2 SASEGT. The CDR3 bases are TGTGCCAGCAGGAACCGACAGGACACTGAAGCTTTCTTT. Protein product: CASRNRQDTEAFF.